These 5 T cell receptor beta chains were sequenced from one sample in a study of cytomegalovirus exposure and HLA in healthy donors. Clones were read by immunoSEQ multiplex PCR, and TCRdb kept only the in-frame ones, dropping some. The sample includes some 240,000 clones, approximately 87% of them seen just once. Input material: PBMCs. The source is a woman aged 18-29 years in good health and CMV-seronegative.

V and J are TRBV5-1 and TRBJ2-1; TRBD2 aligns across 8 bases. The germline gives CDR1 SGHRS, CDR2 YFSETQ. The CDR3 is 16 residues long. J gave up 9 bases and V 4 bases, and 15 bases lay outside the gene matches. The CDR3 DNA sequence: TGCGCCAGCAGCGTAACTAGCGGCGCTGTAAGTAGTGAGCAGTTCTTC. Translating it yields CASSVTSGAVSSEQFF.

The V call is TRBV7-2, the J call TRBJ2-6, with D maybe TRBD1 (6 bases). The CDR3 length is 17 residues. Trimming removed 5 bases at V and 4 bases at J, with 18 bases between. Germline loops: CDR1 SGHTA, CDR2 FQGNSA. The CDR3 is CASSPTPTGSGANVLTF. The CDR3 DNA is TGTGCCAGCAGCCCGACCCCGACAGGATCGGGGGCCAACGTCCTGACTTTC.

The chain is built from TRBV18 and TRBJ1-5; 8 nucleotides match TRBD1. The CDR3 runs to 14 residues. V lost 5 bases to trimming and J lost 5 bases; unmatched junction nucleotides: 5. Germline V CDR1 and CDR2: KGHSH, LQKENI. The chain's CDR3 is CASSFRGRDQPQHF. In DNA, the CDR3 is TGTGCCAGCTCATTCAGGGGGCGCGATCAGCCCCAGCATTTT.

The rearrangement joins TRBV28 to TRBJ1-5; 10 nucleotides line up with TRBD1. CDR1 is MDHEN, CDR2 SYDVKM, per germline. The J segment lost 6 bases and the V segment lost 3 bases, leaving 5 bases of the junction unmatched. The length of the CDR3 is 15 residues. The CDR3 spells CASSLTGGAGQPQHF. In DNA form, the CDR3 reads TGTGCCAGCAGTTTGACAGGGGGCGCCGGTCAGCCCCAGCATTTT.

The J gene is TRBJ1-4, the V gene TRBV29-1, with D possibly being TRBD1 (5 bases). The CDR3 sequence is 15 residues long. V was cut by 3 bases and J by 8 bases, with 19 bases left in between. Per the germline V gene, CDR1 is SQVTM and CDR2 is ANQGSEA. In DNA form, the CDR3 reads TGCAGCGTTGACCCGGGCAGGGTGAGTTTCGAAAAACTGTTTTTT. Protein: CSVDPGRVSFEKLFF.